This TCR beta chain came from a study of CXCR3-negative and CXCR3-positive naive CD8 T cells. The CDR3 has 16 residues. The germline V gene has CDR1 SGHKS and CDR2 YYEKEE (reference sequence). The TRB cDNA libraries were prepared by 5' RACE with UMI labels. TCRdb reprocessed the 5' RACE reads and keeps a single row for each CDR3 protein, giving no DNA. Its table records 150,000 or so distinct CDR3 sequences. This receptor was taken from a human donor in good health. Some clones in this sample may be carry-over from other donors' samples. V and J are TRBV5-5 and TRBJ2-7; the TRBD2 assignment by TCRdb is unverifiable without DNA. The material sequenced was naive CXCR3- CD8+ T cells from blood. The sample's subset: CD45RO-CCR7+CD27+CD95- naive CD8+ T cells lacking CXCR3 (TNR3-). The chain's CDR3 is CASSLGTSLEVYEQYF.